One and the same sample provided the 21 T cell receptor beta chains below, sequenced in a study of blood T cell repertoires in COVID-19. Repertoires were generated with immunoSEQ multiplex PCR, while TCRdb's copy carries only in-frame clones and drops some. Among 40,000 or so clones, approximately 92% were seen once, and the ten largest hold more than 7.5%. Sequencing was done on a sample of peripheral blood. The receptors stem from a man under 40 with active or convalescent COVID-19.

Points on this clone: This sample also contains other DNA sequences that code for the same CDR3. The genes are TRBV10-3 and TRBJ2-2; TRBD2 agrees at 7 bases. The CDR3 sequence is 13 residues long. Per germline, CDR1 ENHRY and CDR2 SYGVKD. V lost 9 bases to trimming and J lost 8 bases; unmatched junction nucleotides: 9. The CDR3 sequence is CAIRSGATGELFF. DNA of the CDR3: TGTGCCATTAGGAGCGGGGCTACAGGGGAGCTGTTTTTT.

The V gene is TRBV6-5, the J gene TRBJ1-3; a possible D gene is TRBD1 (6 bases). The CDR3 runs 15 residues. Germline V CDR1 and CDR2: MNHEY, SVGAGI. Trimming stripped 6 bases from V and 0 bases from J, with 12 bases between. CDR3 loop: CASRVGQSSGNTIYF. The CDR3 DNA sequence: TGTGCCAGCAGGGTGGGACAAAGCTCTGGAAACACCATATATTTT.

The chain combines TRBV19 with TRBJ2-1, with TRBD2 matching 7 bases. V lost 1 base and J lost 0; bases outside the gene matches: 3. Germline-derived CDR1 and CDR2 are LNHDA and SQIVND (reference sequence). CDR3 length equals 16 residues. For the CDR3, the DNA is TGTGCCAGTAGTATAGGGGGGGGTAGCTCCTACAATGAGCAGTTCTTC. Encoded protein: CASSIGGGSSYNEQFF.

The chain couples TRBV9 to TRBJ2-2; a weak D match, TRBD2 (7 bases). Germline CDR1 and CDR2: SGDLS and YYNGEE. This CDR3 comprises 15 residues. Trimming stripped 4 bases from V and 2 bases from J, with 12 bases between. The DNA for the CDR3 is TGTGCCAGCAGCTCGCGGGGGCTCAACACCGGGGAGCTGTTTTTT. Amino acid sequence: CASSSRGLNTGELFF.

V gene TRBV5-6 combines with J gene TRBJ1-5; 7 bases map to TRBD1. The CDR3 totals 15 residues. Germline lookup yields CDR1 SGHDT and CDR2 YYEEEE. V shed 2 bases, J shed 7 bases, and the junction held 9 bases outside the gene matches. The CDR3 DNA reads TGTGCCAGCAGCTTTTTCCAGGGGGACGGCCAGCCCCAGCATTTT. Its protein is CASSFFQGDGQPQHF.

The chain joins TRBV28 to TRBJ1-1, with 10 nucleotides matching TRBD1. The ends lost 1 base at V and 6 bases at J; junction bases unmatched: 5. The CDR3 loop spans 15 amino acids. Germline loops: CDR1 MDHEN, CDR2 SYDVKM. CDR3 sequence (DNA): TGTGCCAGCAGTTTATCTACGACAGGGGGCGCTGAAGCTTTCTTT. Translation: CASSLSTTGGAEAFF.

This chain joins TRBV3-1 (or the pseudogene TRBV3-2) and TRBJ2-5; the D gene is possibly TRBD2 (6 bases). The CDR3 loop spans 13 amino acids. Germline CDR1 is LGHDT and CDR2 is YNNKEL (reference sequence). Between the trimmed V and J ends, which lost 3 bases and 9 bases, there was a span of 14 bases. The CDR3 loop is CASSQEGRWAQYF. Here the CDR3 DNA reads TGTGCCAGCAGCCAGGAGGGCCGGTGGGCCCAGTACTTC.

The CDR3 reads CASSPRGADGYTF. In nucleotides, the CDR3 is TGTGCCAGCTCACCCCGGGGGGCCGATGGCTACACCTTC. The rearrangement uses TRBV18 and TRBJ1-2; perhaps TRBD1 as D (6 bases). CDR1 and CDR2 (germline): KGHSH, LQKENI. V lost 3 bases, J lost 6 bases, and 11 bases lay in between. The CDR3 totals 13 residues.

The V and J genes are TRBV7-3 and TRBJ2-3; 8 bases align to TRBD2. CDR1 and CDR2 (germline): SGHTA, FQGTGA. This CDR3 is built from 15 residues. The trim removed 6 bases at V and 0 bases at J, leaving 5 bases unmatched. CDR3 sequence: CASSPGGASTDTQYF. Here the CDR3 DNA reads TGTGCCAGCAGTCCCGGGGGGGCTAGCACAGATACGCAGTATTTT.

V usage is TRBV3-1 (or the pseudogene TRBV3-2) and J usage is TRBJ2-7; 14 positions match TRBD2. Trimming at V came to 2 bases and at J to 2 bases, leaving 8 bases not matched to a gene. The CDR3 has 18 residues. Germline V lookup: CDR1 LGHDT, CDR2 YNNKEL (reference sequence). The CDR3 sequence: CASSQNPVTSGGAYEQYF. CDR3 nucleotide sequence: TGTGCCAGCAGCCAAAACCCCGTGACTAGCGGGGGGGCCTACGAGCAGTACTTC.

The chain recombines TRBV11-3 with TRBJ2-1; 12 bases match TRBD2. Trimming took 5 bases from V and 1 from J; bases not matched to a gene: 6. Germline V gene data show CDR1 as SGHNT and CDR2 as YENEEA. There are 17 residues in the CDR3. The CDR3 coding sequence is TGTGCCAGCAGCAGAACTAGCGGGGGGTCTTCCTACAATGAGCAGTTCTTC. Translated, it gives CASSRTSGGSSYNEQFF.

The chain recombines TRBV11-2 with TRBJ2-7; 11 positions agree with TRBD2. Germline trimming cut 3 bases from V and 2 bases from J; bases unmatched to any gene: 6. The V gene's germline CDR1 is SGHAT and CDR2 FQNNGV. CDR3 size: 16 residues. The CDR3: CASSFRIAGGAYEQYV. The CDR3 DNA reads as TGTGCCAGCAGCTTCCGCATAGCGGGAGGGGCCTACGAGCAGTACGTC.

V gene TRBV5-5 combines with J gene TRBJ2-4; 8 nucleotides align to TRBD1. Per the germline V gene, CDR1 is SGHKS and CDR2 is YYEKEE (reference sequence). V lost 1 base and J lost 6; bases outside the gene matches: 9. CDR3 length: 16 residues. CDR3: CASSLRSDRAGNIQYF. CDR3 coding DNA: TGTGCCAGCAGCTTGCGGTCGGACAGGGCTGGAAACATTCAGTACTTC.

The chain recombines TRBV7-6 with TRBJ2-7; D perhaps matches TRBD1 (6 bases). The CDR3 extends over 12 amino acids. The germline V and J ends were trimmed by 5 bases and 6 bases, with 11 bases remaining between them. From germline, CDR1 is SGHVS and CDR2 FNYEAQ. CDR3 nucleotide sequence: TGTGCCAGCAGCCCTGGGACATCCGAGCAGTACTTC. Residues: CASSPGTSEQYF.

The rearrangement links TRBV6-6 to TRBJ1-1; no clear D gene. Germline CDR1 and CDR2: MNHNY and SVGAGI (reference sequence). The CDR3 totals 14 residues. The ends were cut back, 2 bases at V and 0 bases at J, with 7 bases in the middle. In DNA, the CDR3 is TGTGCCAGCAGTTACCACTCCATGAACACTGAAGCTTTCTTT. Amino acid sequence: CASSYHSMNTEAFF.

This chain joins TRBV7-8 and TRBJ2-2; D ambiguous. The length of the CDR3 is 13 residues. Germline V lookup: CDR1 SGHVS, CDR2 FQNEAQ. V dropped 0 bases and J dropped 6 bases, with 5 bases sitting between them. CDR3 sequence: CASSLAISGELFF. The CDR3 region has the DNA TGTGCCAGCAGCTTAGCTATTTCCGGGGAGCTGTTTTTT.

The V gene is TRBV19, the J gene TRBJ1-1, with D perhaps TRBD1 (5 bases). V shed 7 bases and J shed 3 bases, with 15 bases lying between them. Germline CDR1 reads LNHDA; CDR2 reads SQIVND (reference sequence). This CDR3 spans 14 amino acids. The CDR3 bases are TGTGCCAGTACCGTGGTAGGACATTACACTGAAGCTTTCTTT. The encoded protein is CASTVVGHYTEAFF.

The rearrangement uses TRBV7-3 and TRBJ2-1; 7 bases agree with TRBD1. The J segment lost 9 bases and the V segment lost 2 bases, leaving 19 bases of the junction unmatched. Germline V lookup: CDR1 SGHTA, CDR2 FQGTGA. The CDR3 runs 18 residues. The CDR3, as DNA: TGTGCCAGCAGCTTAGAACCCACAGGGGCGTTCGGGTTCGGTGAGCAGTTCTTC. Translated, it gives CASSLEPTGAFGFGEQFF. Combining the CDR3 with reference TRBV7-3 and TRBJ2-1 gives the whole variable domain GAGVSQTPSNKVTEKGKYVELRCDPISGHTALYWYRQSLGQGPEFLIYFQGTGAADDSGLPNDRFFAVRPEGSVSTLKIQRTERGDSAVYLCASSLEPTGAFGFGEQFFGPGTRLTVL.

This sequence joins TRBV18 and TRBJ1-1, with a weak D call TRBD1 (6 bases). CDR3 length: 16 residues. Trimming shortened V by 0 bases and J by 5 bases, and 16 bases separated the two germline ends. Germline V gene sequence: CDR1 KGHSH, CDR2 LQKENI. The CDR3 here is CASSPPGAKVATEAFF. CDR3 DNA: TGTGCCAGCTCACCACCGGGGGCTAAAGTGGCGACTGAAGCTTTCTTT. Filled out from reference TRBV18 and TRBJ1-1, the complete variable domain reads NAGVMQNPRHLVRRRGQEARLRCSPMKGHSHVYWYRQLPEEGLKFMVYLQKENIIDESGMPKERFSAEFPKEGPSILRIQQVVRGDSAAYFCASSPPGAKVATEAFFGQGTRLTVV.

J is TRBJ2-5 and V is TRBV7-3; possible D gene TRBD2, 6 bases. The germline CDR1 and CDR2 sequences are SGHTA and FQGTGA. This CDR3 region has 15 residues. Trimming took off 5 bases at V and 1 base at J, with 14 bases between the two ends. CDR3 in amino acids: CASSRSPGLQETQYF. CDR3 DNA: TGTGCCAGCAGCCGCTCCCCGGGACTCCAAGAGACCCAGTACTTC.

CDR3 amino acids: CASGGNTIYF. CDR3 coding DNA: TGTGCTAGTGGCGGGAACACCATATATTTT. The V and J genes are TRBV12-5 and TRBJ1-3; D remains unclear. This CDR3 contains 10 residues. From germline, CDR1 is LGHNT and CDR2 FRNRAP. Trimming removed 6 bases from V and 7 bases from J, with 4 bases in between. Full variable domain (remainder filled in from reference TRBV12-5 and TRBJ1-3): DARVTQTPRHKVTEMGQEVTMRCQPILGHNTVFWYRQTMMQGLELLAYFRNRAPLDDSGMPKDRFSAEMPDATLATLKIQPSEPRDSAVYFCASGGNTIYFGEGSWLTVV.